This TCR beta chain comes out of a study of post-analysis software for immune sequencing data. Unique-molecular-identifier-tagged TCR beta cDNA libraries were used. A single record per CDR3 protein comes from TCRdb applying MiXCR to the PCR reads. Of about 460,000 distinct CDR3 sequences listed, less than 45% are singletons. The receptor was derived from a girl between 10 and 17 years old with multiple sclerosis. The material sequenced was blood.

CDR3 sequence reads: CASTAGRTDTQYF. The CDR3 DNA is TGTGCCAGCACCGCAGGCAGGACAGATACGCAGTATTTT. The J gene is TRBJ2-3, the V gene TRBV6-6; D is undetermined. Germline CDR1 and CDR2: MNHNY and SVGAGI (reference sequence). The V end lost 7 bases, the J end lost 3 bases, and 11 bases lay between the germline ends. This CDR3 is built from 13 residues.